One and the same sample provided the 19 T cell receptor beta chains below, sequenced in a study of blood T cell repertoires in COVID-19. Assay used: immunoSEQ multiplex PCR; TCRdb lists only in-frame clones, some missing. The repertoire holds about 54,000 clones, with approximately 90% as singletons. The sequenced sample was peripheral blood. These receptors all stem from a middle-aged woman with active COVID-19.

The chain carries TRBV14 and TRBJ2-1, with 9 bases lining up with TRBD2. Germline CDR1 reads SGHDN; CDR2 reads FVKESK. With V trimmed by 6 bases and J by 0 bases, 12 bases remained unmatched. This CDR3 has 18 residues. The CDR3 sequence is CASRPGLASPSSYNEQFF. The CDR3 region has the DNA TGTGCCAGCAGACCGGGACTAGCTAGCCCAAGCTCCTACAATGAGCAGTTCTTC.

The chain has TRBV6-2 or TRBV6-3 and TRBJ2-7, with 7 bases matching TRBD1. The length of the CDR3 is 13 residues. Germline trimming cut 5 bases from V and 6 bases from J; bases unmatched to any gene: 7. Germline V gene data show CDR1 as MNHEY and CDR2 as SVGEGT. The CDR3 DNA follows: TGTGCCAGCAGTCGAATTACAGGGGCCGAGCAGTACTTC. As protein: CASSRITGAEQYF.

This clone was observed once. This rearrangement joins TRBV27 to TRBJ1-5; D not resolved. The CDR3 loop spans 13 amino acids. CDR1 MNHEY and CDR2 SMNVEV come from the germline V gene (reference sequence). Trimming took off 6 bases at V and 9 bases at J, with 15 bases between the two ends. CDR3 loop: CASSELTTGPQHF. The CDR3 coding sequence is TGTGCCAGCAGCGAATTGACTACTGGGCCCCAGCATTTT.

The CDR3 bases are TGTGCCAGCAGCTCCGGATTGTTAGCGGGGGGGCATCAAGAGACCCAGTACTTC. This gives the protein CASSSGLLAGGHQETQYF. The chain recombines TRBV7-3 with TRBJ2-5; 11 nucleotides agree with TRBD2. The CDR3 is 18 residues long. The germline V gene encodes CDR1 SGHTA and CDR2 FQGTGA. The V gene end was trimmed by 4 bases and the J gene end by 2 bases; junction bases not matched to a gene: 12.

This clone was picked up one time. The V call is TRBV21-1, the J call TRBJ1-1; TRBD1 reflects the table's D call only, with no check against the DNA. TRBV21-1 corresponds to a pseudogene. CDR3 length: 19 residues. CDR3 protein: CASSKALSRSKTPNTEAFF. The CDR3 bases are TGTGCCAGCAGCAAAGCGCTTTCCAGGTCCAAAACCCCGAACACTGAAGCTTTCTTT.

The chain couples TRBV7-2 to TRBJ2-5; D is ambiguous. Germline V lookup: CDR1 SGHTA, CDR2 FQGNSA. The V end was cut by 0 bases, the J end by 5 bases, with 4 bases between. CDR3 size: 12 residues. CDR3 in DNA: TGTGCCAGCAGCTTAGCGCGGGAGACCCAGTACTTC. Translation gives CASSLARETQYF. The variable domain in full, completed from reference TRBV7-2 and TRBJ2-5, reads GAGVSQSPSNKVTEKGKDVELRCDPISGHTALYWYRQSLGQGLEFLIYFQGNSAPDKSGLPSDRFSAERTGGSVSTLTIQRTQQEDSAVYLCASSLARETQYFGPGTRLLVL.

By sample share, this clone is medium-sized. This rearrangement joins TRBV27 to TRBJ1-4; no clear D gene. Germline CDR1 MNHEY, CDR2 SMNVEV (reference sequence). The CDR3 length is 15 residues. V was trimmed by 0 bases and J by 3 bases, leaving 8 bases between them. The CDR3 reads CASSLSGIPNEKLFF. CDR3 nucleotide sequence: TGTGCCAGCAGTTTATCCGGGATACCTAATGAAAAACTGTTTTTT.

The chain combines TRBV7-9 with TRBJ2-3; 9 bases line up with TRBD2. Losses at the gene ends were 5 bases for V and 0 bases for J; bases not matched to a gene: 6. Germline values: CDR1 SEHNR, CDR2 FQNEAQ (reference sequence). The CDR3 spans 16 residues. This CDR3 is CASSLSGGASTDTQYF. CDR3 sequence (DNA): TGTGCCAGCAGCCTTAGCGGGGGAGCTAGCACAGATACGCAGTATTTT.

This chain joins TRBV15 and TRBJ1-3; a possible D gene is TRBD1 (5 bases). Germline V gene lookup returns CDR1 LNHNV and CDR2 YYDKDF (reference sequence). Deletions cut 5 bases from V and 3 bases from J, with 14 bases between. The CDR3 runs to 15 residues. This chain's CDR3 is CATSFGGGLGNTIYF. The CDR3 nucleotides read TGTGCCACCAGCTTTGGCGGGGGACTTGGAAACACCATATATTTT.

The rearrangement joins TRBV6-2 or TRBV6-3 to TRBJ1-2; D gene uncertain. The V and J ends lost 2 bases and 0 bases respectively, with 13 bases between them. Per germline, CDR1 MNHEY and CDR2 SVGEGT. The CDR3 sequence is 16 residues long. The CDR3 here is CASSYPGDLANYGYTF. CDR3 DNA sequence: TGTGCCAGCAGTTACCCCGGTGATCTGGCTAACTATGGCTACACCTTC.

The chain is built from TRBV5-1 and TRBJ2-7; TRBD2 agrees at 9 bases. The CDR3 has 15 amino acids. Per germline, CDR1 SGHRS and CDR2 YFSETQ. Trimming removed 0 bases from V and 4 bases from J; junction bases left unmatched: 5. CDR3 residues: CASSLVATSGYEQYF. Here the CDR3 DNA reads TGCGCCAGCAGCTTGGTGGCGACTAGCGGATACGAGCAGTACTTC.

V usage is TRBV4-1 and J usage is TRBJ1-6; a weak D match, TRBD1 (5 bases). The V gene's germline CDR1 is MGHRA and CDR2 YSYEKL. This CDR3 comprises 17 residues. Trimming took 0 bases from V and 9 from J, leaving 18 bases between them. As DNA, the CDR3 is TGCGCCAGCAGCCAAGAAAAGGTCGGAGGGGTAGTTTCACCCCTCCACTTT. This translates into CASSQEKVGGVVSPLHF.

This clone was found once. The rearrangement joins TRBV6-2 or TRBV6-3 to TRBJ1-1; no clear D. Trimming pared 0 bases from V and 1 base from J, leaving 6 bases between. CDR3 length: 14 residues. Germline CDR1 and CDR2: MNHEY and SVGEGT. In DNA form, the CDR3 reads TGTGCCAGCAGTTACTCCGGGTCGAACACTGAAGCTTTCTTT. Amino acids: CASSYSGSNTEAFF.

This chain connects TRBV6-1 to TRBJ2-7, with TRBD2 matching 8 bases. This CDR3 is 14 amino acids long. Looked up from germline, CDR1 is MNHNS and CDR2 is SASEGT. V lost 3 bases and J lost 2; bases outside the gene matches: 3. CDR3 sequence (DNA): TGTGCCAGCAGTGAGGTCGGGGGGGCCTACGAGCAGTACTTC. Translating gives CASSEVGGAYEQYF.

The chain has TRBV15 and TRBJ1-1; 7 bases fit TRBD1. Germline V gene data show CDR1 as LNHNV and CDR2 as YYDKDF (reference sequence). Trimming removed 1 base from V and 2 bases from J; junction bases left unmatched: 10. The CDR3 runs 17 residues. The CDR3 reads CATSRAFQGQDNTEAFF. CDR3 nucleotide sequence: TGTGCCACCAGCAGAGCCTTTCAAGGACAGGACAACACTGAAGCTTTCTTT.

The chain is built from TRBV6-1 and TRBJ1-2; D is possibly TRBD1 (5 bases). Trimming removed 2 bases at V and 8 bases at J, with 15 bases between. CDR3 length equals 14 residues. From germline, CDR1 is MNHNS and CDR2 SASEGT. CDR3 DNA: TGTGCCAGCAGTGAACAGACCCAGGGAGGCGGCTACACCTTC. It encodes CASSEQTQGGGYTF.

The chain has TRBV9 and TRBJ1-2; the match to TRBD1 covers 10 bases. Germline V gives CDR1 SGDLS, CDR2 YYNGEE. V lost 3 bases, J lost 8 bases, and 7 bases stayed unmatched. The CDR3 length is 14 residues. DNA for the CDR3: TGTGCCAGCAGCGGTACGACAGGGGGCTTGGGCTACACCTTC. Translated, it gives CASSGTTGGLGYTF.

This sequence joins TRBV2 and TRBJ1-6; D not resolved. The germline V gene encodes CDR1 SNHLY and CDR2 FYNNEI. V was clipped by 8 bases and J by 5 bases, with 7 bases between them. The CDR3 runs to 12 residues. Here the CDR3 DNA reads TGTGCCAGCGGCAGAAATAATTCACCCCTCCACTTT. It translates to CASGRNNSPLHF.

This chain connects TRBV5-1 to TRBJ1-1; perhaps TRBD1 as D (5 bases). The CDR3 has 14 amino acids. Germline V lookup: CDR1 SGHRS, CDR2 YFSETQ. V dropped 6 bases and J dropped 4 bases, with 16 bases sitting between them. The CDR3 loop reads CASMREGHSTEAFF. The CDR3 DNA reads as TGCGCCAGCATGAGGGAGGGGCACAGCACTGAAGCTTTCTTT.